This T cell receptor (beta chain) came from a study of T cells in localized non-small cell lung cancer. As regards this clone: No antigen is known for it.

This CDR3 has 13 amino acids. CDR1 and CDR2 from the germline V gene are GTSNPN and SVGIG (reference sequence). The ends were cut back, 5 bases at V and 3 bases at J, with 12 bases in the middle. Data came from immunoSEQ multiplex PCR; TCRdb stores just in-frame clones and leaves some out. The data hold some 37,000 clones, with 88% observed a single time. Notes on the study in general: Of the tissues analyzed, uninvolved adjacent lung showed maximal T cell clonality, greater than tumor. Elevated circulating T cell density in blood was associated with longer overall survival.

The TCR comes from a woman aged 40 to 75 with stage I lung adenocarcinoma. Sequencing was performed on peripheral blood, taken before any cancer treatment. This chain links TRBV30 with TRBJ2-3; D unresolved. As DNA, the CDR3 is TGTGCCTGGGATTACCTGGCGACAGATACGCAGTATTTT. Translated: CAWDYLATDTQYF.